The clone carrying this T cell receptor beta chain was seen a few times. Antigen specificity is unknown. Trimming took 8 bases from V and 6 from J, leaving 10 bases between them. The CDR3 covers 12 residues. Germline loops: CDR1 SEHNR, CDR2 FQNEAQ (reference sequence). The record originates from a study of T cells after yellow fever vaccination. Study at large: When fractions had low cell numbers, they were prepared with SMART-Seq v4 Ultra Low Input.

Study findings and constraints: Contamination by abundant bulk-population clonotypes could be present in FACS-sorted repertoires. The booster saw the reappearance of most primary-vaccination clones (about 95% CD4, around 88% CD8).

TCRdb independently ran MiXCR on the 5' RACE reads; one entry per CDR3 protein. The sample records approximately 510,000 distinct CDR3 sequences, about a fifth being singletons. Sequenced here: PBMCs, sampled about 21 days after the first yellow fever vaccination. The sequence derives from a man aged 18-30 years who received the YFV17D yellow fever vaccine. The chain uses TRBV7-9 and TRBJ2-2; D is unclear. CDR3 amino acids: CASPSPAGELFF. As DNA, the CDR3 is TGTGCCAGCCCCTCACCCGCCGGGGAGCTGTTTTTT.